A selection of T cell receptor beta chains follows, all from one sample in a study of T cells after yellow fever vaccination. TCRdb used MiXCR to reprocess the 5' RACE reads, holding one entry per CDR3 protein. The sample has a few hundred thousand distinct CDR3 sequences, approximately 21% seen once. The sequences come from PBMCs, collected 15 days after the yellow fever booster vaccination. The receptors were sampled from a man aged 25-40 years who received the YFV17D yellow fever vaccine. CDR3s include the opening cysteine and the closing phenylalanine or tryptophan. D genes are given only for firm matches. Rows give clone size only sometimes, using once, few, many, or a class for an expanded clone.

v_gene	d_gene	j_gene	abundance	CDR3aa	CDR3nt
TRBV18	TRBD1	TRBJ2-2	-	CASSPMGQASGELFF	TGTGCCAGCTCACCAATGGGACAGGCGTCCGGGGAGCTGTTTTTT
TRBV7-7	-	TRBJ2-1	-	CASSPHLELGQFF	TGTGCCAGCAGCCCACATTTGGAGCTCGGGCAGTTCTTC
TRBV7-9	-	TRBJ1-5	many	CASSPNRGNQPQHF	TGTGCCAGCAGCCCTAACAGGGGCAATCAGCCCCAGCATTTT
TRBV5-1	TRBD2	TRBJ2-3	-	CASGGREADTQYF	TGCGCCAGCGGAGGGCGGGAGGCAGATACGCAGTATTTT
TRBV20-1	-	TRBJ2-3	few	CSARTSWNTQYF	TGCAGTGCTAGAACGAGTTGGAATACGCAGTATTTT
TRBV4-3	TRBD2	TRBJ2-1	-	CASSQSGTYYNEQFF	TGCGCCAGCAGCCAGAGCGGGACTTACTACAATGAGCAGTTCTTC
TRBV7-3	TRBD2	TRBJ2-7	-	CASSRGDRYEQYF	TGTGCCAGCAGTCGGGGGGACCGATACGAGCAGTACTTC
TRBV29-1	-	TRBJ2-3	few	CSVDRTGLAAVNTQYF	TGCAGCGTTGATAGAACGGGCCTAGCCGCCGTGAATACGCAGTATTTT
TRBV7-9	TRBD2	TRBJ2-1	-	CASGRKRDVYNEQFF	TGTGCCAGCGGCCGCAAGCGGGATGTGTACAATGAGCAGTTCTTC
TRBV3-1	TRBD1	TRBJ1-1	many	CASSRDRGTEAFF	TGTGCCAGCAGCCGGGACAGGGGGACTGAAGCTTTCTTT
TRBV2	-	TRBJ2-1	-	CASLEGQSSYNEQFF	TGTGCCAGCTTGGAGGGCCAAAGCTCCTACAATGAGCAGTTCTTC
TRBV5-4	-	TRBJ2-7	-	CASSSSNRRWGGEQYF	TGTGCCAGCAGCTCCTCAAACAGGCGGTGGGGAGGCGAGCAGTACTTC
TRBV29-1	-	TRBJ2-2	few	CSVESGDTGELFF	TGCAGCGTTGAGTCAGGCGACACCGGGGAGCTGTTTTTT
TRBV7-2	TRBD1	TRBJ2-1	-	CASSTTAGTGYNEQFF	TGTGCCAGCAGCACAACCGCGGGGACAGGGTACAATGAGCAGTTCTTC
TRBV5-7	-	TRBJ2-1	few	CASSLYLAENEQFF	TGTGCCAGCAGCTTGTACTTAGCGGAAAATGAGCAGTTCTTC